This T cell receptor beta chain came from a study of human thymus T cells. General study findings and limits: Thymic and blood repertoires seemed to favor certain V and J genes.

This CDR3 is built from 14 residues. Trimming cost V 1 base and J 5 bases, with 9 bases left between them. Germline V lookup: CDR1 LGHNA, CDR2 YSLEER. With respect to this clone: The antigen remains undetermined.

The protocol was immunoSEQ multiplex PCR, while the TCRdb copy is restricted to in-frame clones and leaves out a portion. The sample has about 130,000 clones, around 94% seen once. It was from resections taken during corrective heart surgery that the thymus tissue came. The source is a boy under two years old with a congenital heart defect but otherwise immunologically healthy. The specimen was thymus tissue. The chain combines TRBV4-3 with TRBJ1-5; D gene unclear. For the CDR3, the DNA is TGCGCCAGCAGCCAAGCTGTGGTTTATCAGCCCCAGCATTTT. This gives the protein CASSQAVVYQPQHF.